Shown below are 27 T cell receptor beta chains from a single sample sequenced in a study of beta chain features in type 1 diabetes. Expressed TCRB transcripts were sequenced after all isolated RNA was converted to cDNA. This table comes from immunoSEQ multiplex PCR, and its TCRdb copy is limited to in-frame clones, with some not included. The table lists about 400,000 clones, roughly an eighth of them singletons. Specimen: naive CD4+ T cells from blood. The receptors derive from a man younger than 30 in good health.

This clone turned up a few times. DNA for the CDR3: TGTGCCAGCAGTTTACTTCCGGGACAGGGTCCCCACGAGCAGTACTTC. Protein: CASSLLPGQGPHEQYF. This chain links TRBV28 with TRBJ2-7, with 9 bases aligning to TRBD1. V lost 2 bases, J lost 5 bases, and 10 bases stayed unmatched. CDR3 length: 16 amino acids. Germline V gene sequence: CDR1 MDHEN, CDR2 SYDVKM. The complete variable domain, with remaining parts taken from reference TRBV28 and TRBJ2-7, reads DVKVTQSSRYLVKRTGEKVFLECVQDMDHENMFWYRQDPGLGLRLIYFSYDVKMKEKGDIPEGYSVSREKKERFSLILESASTNQTSMYLCASSLLPGQGPHEQYFGPGTRLTVT.

In nucleotides, the CDR3 is TGTGCCAGCAGTGAAGTGAGCGAAAGCGAGCAGTTCTTC. Its protein is CASSEVSESEQFF. The V gene is TRBV2, the J gene TRBJ2-1; D uncertain. The CDR3 spans 13 residues. Germline V gives CDR1 SNHLY, CDR2 FYNNEI. Trimming left V 1 base short and J 10 bases short, with 11 bases between.

In this sample, this clone turned up a few times. This rearrangement joins TRBV9 to TRBJ1-2; TRBD1 matches at 10 bases. CDR1 is SGDLS and CDR2 is YYNGEE in the germline V gene. The CDR3 is 14 amino acids. Trimming at V came to 1 base and at J to 8 bases, leaving 5 bases not matched to a gene. The CDR3 loop reads CASSVTGTGDGYTF. The CDR3 DNA sequence: TGTGCCAGCAGCGTAACCGGGACAGGGGACGGCTACACCTTC. Full variable domain (outside the CDR3, taken from reference TRBV9 and TRBJ1-2): DSGVTQTPKHLITATGQRVTLRCSPRSGDLSVYWYQQSLDQGLQFLIQYYNGEERAKGNILERFSAQQFPDLHSELNLSSLELGDSALYFCASSVTGTGDGYTFGSGTRLTVV.

The chain combines TRBV4-2 with TRBJ2-1; tentatively, D is TRBD1 (6 bases). The CDR3 has 15 residues. In germline, CDR1 is LGHNA, CDR2 YNFKEQ. Trimming cost V 5 bases and J 2 bases, with 13 bases left between them. As DNA, the CDR3 is TGTGCCAGCAGCTTGGACAGAGGACCCTACAATGAGCAGTTCTTC. Its translation is CASSLDRGPYNEQFF.

This clone came up a few times. This chain connects TRBV28 to TRBJ2-1; 7 bases are shared with TRBD2. Germline V gives CDR1 MDHEN, CDR2 SYDVKM. V gave up 4 bases and J gave up 8 bases; unmatched junction bases: 5. This CDR3 comprises 13 residues. Here the CDR3 DNA reads TGTGCCAGCAGTTCGACTAGCCGTTATGAGCAGTTCTTC. It is translated as CASSSTSRYEQFF.

The rearrangement uses TRBV30 and TRBJ2-5, with TRBD2 as a possible D gene (5 bases). Between the trimmed V and J ends, which lost 1 base and 2 bases, there was a span of 11 bases. CDR1 and CDR2 (germline): GTSNPN, SVGIG (reference sequence). CDR3 length: 14 amino acids. CDR3: CAWSAPGIQETQYF. CDR3 in DNA: TGTGCCTGGAGTGCACCGGGGATACAAGAGACCCAGTACTTC.

On this clone: One end of the junction is discordant with germline, which a read error may explain. The V call is TRBV7-7, the J call TRBJ2-7, with D perhaps TRBD1 (5 bases). Germline loops: CDR1 SSHAT, CDR2 FNYEAQ (reference sequence). The CDR3 covers 12 residues. The CDR3 region is CASSPDSREQYF. The CDR3 region has the DNA TGTGCTAGCAGCCCCGACAGCCGGGAGCAGTACTTC.

The chain joins TRBV7-9 to TRBJ2-2, with 8 bases lining up with TRBD1. Losses at the gene ends were 5 bases for V and 4 bases for J; bases not matched to a gene: 6. Per germline, CDR1 SEHNR and CDR2 FQNEAQ (reference sequence). This CDR3 region has 15 residues. The CDR3 region is CASSVGDRTTGELFF. The CDR3 coding sequence is TGTGCCAGCAGCGTCGGGGACAGGACCACCGGGGAGCTGTTTTTT.

The rearrangement joins TRBV4-2 to TRBJ1-2; D may be TRBD1 (5 bases). The V end lost 0 bases, the J end lost 4 bases, and 15 bases lay between the germline ends. Germline V lookup: CDR1 LGHNA, CDR2 YNFKEQ. The CDR3 contains 16 residues. CDR3 coding DNA: TGTGCCAGCAGCCAAGATCGGGGGGGAGGAATCTATGGCTACACCTTC. It encodes CASSQDRGGGIYGYTF.

In this sample, this clone turned up a few times. The chain combines TRBV2 with TRBJ1-2; the D is unclear. Germline V CDR1 and CDR2: SNHLY, FYNNEI. Deletions cut 4 bases from V and 0 bases from J, with 6 bases between. This CDR3 region has 13 residues. CDR3 sequence: CASSVRTNYGYTF. CDR3 bases: TGTGCCAGCAGTGTCAGGACTAACTATGGCTACACCTTC.

This clone was picked up a small number of times. This sequence joins TRBV7-6 and TRBJ2-3; no clear D gene. Germline V gives CDR1 SGHVS, CDR2 FNYEAQ. With 5 bases removed from V and 3 bases from J, the gap between germline ends came to 6 bases. The CDR3 has 12 residues. DNA of the CDR3: TGTGCCAGCAGCCCTATTACAGATACGCAGTATTTT. It specifies CASSPITDTQYF.

The chain recombines TRBV6-5 with TRBJ2-7, with D tentatively TRBD2 (6 bases). The CDR3 is 16 amino acids. Trimming took off 2 bases at V and 0 bases at J, with 14 bases between the two ends. Germline V lookup: CDR1 MNHEY, CDR2 SVGAGI. In DNA, the CDR3 is TGTGCCAGCAGTTACCTAGGAGGGACCGGCTCCTACGAGCAGTACTTC. This gives the protein CASSYLGGTGSYEQYF.

This clone turned up a few times. The chain employs TRBV2 and TRBJ2-3; 8 bases are shared with TRBD1. Germline V gene sequence: CDR1 SNHLY, CDR2 FYNNEI. This CDR3 contains 13 residues. Trimming at V came to 9 bases and at J to 3 bases, leaving 5 bases not matched to a gene. The CDR3 bases are TGTGCCAGAACAGGGGGTAGTACAGATACGCAGTATTTT. Its translation is CARTGGSTDTQYF.

This clone occurred a few times. The CDR3 bases are TGTGCCATCAGTGGGAGGGGACAGTCCCACGAGCAGTACTTC. It encodes CAISGRGQSHEQYF. The chain couples TRBV10-3 to TRBJ2-7, with D perhaps TRBD1 (7 bases). The CDR3 extends over 14 amino acids. Germline V gene data show CDR1 as ENHRY and CDR2 as SYGVKD. With 4 bases removed from V and 5 bases from J, the gap between germline ends came to 15 bases.

Here the CDR3 reads CASSQSGWVRTDTQYF. The CDR3 bases are TGTGCCAGCAGCCAGTCGGGTTGGGTTAGAACAGATACGCAGTATTTT. V gene TRBV5-6 combines with J gene TRBJ2-3, with unresolved D. Looked up from germline, CDR1 is SGHDT and CDR2 is YYEEEE. The V end was cut by 4 bases, the J end by 3 bases, with 18 bases between. This CDR3 region has 16 residues.

This clone was seen only a few times. V usage is TRBV29-1 and J usage is TRBJ2-7, with 7 bases fitting TRBD2. After removal of 3 bases from V and 2 bases from J, the junction contained 10 bases not matched to a gene. The CDR3 consists of 15 residues. Germline V gene data show CDR1 as SQVTM and CDR2 as ANQGSEA. As DNA, the CDR3 is TGCAGCGTTGAGTCTGGAGCCGGGGGGACCTACGAGCAGTACTTC. It encodes CSVESGAGGTYEQYF.

V gene TRBV11-2 combines with J gene TRBJ2-7; 8 positions match TRBD1. The germline V gene has CDR1 SGHAT and CDR2 FQNNGV. Trimming cost V 5 bases and J 2 bases; bases outside gene matches: 5. The CDR3 covers 14 residues. The CDR3 DNA reads TGTGCCAGCAGCACAGGGGGAAGTCCCTACGAGCAGTACTTC. Its protein is CASSTGGSPYEQYF. Combining the CDR3 with reference TRBV11-2 and TRBJ2-7 gives the whole variable domain EAGVAQSPRYKIIEKRQSVAFWCNPISGHATLYWYQQILGQGPKLLIQFQNNGVVDDSQLPKDRFSAERLKGVDSTLKIQPAKLEDSAVYLCASSTGGSPYEQYFGPGTRLTVT.

This clone has more than one count but fewer than ten. This chain uses TRBV6-1 with TRBJ1-2; the D gene is possibly TRBD1 (5 bases). V lost 11 bases and J 4 bases, leaving 14 bases between the germline ends. Per germline, CDR1 MNHNS and CDR2 SASEGT. This CDR3 contains 12 residues. Here the CDR3 reads CAGTRGGYGYTF. The CDR3 nucleotides are TGTGCCGGGACTCGGGGTGGCTATGGCTACACCTTC.

The chain couples TRBV5-1 to TRBJ1-6; TRBD1 aligns across 9 bases. V lost 4 bases and J lost 7; bases outside the gene matches: 9. The CDR3 length is 16 residues. CDR1 and CDR2 from the germline V gene are SGHRS and YFSETQ. CDR3 in DNA: TGCGCCAGCAGCGCGTGGGACAGGGCACTCAATTCACCCCTCCACTTT. This codes for CASSAWDRALNSPLHF.

This clone was detected only a few times. The V and J genes are TRBV7-9 and TRBJ1-5, with D perhaps TRBD1 (6 bases). CDR3 length equals 15 residues. Germline V gives CDR1 SEHNR, CDR2 FQNEAQ (reference sequence). V was pared by 2 bases and J by 7 bases, with 15 bases between. CDR3 nucleotide sequence: TGTGCCAGCAGCTTAACAGGGAAAGTGGAGCAGCCCCAGCATTTT. Translated, it gives CASSLTGKVEQPQHF.

This clone was seen many times. V gene TRBV29-1 combines with J gene TRBJ2-5; maybe TRBD1 (6 bases). The CDR3 runs to 12 residues. The germline V and J ends were trimmed by 7 bases and 5 bases, with 14 bases remaining between them. Germline CDR1 SQVTM, CDR2 ANQGSEA. This CDR3 is CSANRDGETQYF. CDR3 sequence (DNA): TGCAGCGCCAACAGGGATGGGGAGACCCAGTACTTC.

This clone has a handful of counts. The V gene is TRBV28, the J gene TRBJ1-6, with TRBD1 matching 8 bases. Germline V gives CDR1 MDHEN, CDR2 SYDVKM. V gave up 2 bases and J gave up 6 bases; unmatched junction bases: 3. CDR3 length equals 15 residues. CDR3 region: CASSLIRGRNSPLHF. CDR3 sequence (DNA): TGTGCCAGCAGTTTAATCAGGGGGCGTAATTCACCCCTCCACTTT.

In this sample, this clone turned up a few times. This chain connects TRBV6-6 to TRBJ2-3; no reliable D call. V dropped 6 bases and J dropped 5 bases, with 6 bases sitting between them. This CDR3 is 11 amino acids long. Per germline, CDR1 MNHNY and CDR2 SVGAGI (reference sequence). For the CDR3, the DNA is TGTGCCAGCAGCCCCCAAGATACGCAGTATTTT. Its translation is CASSPQDTQYF.

The rearrangement uses TRBV6-1 and TRBJ2-1; D perhaps matches TRBD2 (5 bases). This CDR3 comprises 15 residues. Between the trimmed V and J ends, which lost 5 bases and 0 bases, there was a span of 11 bases. Germline-derived CDR1 and CDR2 are MNHNS and SASEGT. In DNA, the CDR3 is TGTGCCAGCAGTATGGAGGTTGGCTCCTACAATGAGCAGTTCTTC. Translating gives CASSMEVGSYNEQFF.

This clone was observed a handful of times. The chain has TRBV15 and TRBJ2-5; no definite D call. This CDR3 spans 14 amino acids. Germline V gives CDR1 LNHNV, CDR2 YYDKDF (reference sequence). Trimming cost V 0 bases and J 3 bases, with 8 bases left between them. CDR3 in DNA: TGTGCCACCAGCAGAGATCAGACTGAAGAGACCCAGTACTTC. It specifies CATSRDQTEETQYF.

Here the CDR3 reads CASSYPGQGEQYF. The CDR3 DNA sequence: TGTGCCAGCAGCTACCCGGGACAGGGAGAGCAGTACTTC. J is TRBJ2-7 and V is TRBV7-9, with 9 bases lining up with TRBD1. The CDR3 loop spans 13 amino acids. Trimming removed 4 bases from V and 7 bases from J; junction bases left unmatched: 5. Germline CDR1 reads SEHNR; CDR2 reads FQNEAQ (reference sequence). The full variable domain, in which reference TRBV7-9 and TRBJ2-7 provide the parts outside the CDR3, is DTGVSQNPRHKITKRGQNVTFRCDPISEHNRLYWYRQTLGQGPEFLTYFQNEAQLEKSRLLSDRFSAERPKGSFSTLEIQRTEQGDSAMYLCASSYPGQGEQYFGPGTRLTVT.

This chain connects TRBV29-1 to TRBJ1-5, with D maybe TRBD1 (5 bases). Germline CDR1 and CDR2: SQVTM and ANQGSEA. The CDR3 runs to 13 residues. The CDR3 reads CILSGTEDQPQHF. In nucleotides, the CDR3 is TGCATCCTCAGCGGGACCGAGGATCAGCCCCAGCATTTT.